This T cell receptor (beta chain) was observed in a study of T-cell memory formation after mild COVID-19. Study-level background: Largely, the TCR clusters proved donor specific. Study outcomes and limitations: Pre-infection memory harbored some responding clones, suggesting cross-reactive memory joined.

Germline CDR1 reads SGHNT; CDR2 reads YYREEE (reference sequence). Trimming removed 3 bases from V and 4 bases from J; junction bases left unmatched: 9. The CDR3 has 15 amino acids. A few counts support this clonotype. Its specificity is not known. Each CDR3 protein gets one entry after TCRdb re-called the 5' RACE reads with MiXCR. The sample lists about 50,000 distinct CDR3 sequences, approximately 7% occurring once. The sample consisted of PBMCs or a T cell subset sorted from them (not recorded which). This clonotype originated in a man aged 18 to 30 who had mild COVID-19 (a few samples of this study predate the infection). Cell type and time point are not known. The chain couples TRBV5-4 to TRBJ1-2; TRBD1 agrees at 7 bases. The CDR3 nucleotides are TGTGCCAGCAGCTGGGGGGACAGACGAAGCTATGGCTACACCTTC. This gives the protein CASSWGDRRSYGYTF.